These T cell receptor beta chains were read from a single sample in a study of shared clonotypes between healthy human individuals. The method was immunoSEQ multiplex PCR; TCRdb's version includes in-frame clones alone and lacks a portion of them. Of a few hundred thousand clones listed, approximately 97% were seen once; the top ten hold roughly 0.05%. The sample comprised naive CD4+ T cells sorted from blood. Every receptor here comes from a woman in her 30s in good health. Each CDR3 is given with its conserved first and last residue. The D gene is left open where the match is weak. Expanded clones are given a class, and other clones once, few, many or no size at all.

v_call	j_call	d_call	clone_size	cdr3_aa	cdr3_nt
TRBV5-1	TRBJ2-5	TRBD2	once	CASSLQGLASETQYF	TGCGCCAGCAGCTTGCAAGGACTAGCTTCAGAGACCCAGTACTTC
TRBV2	TRBJ2-3	-	-	CASSELSKGPDTQYF	TGTGCCAGCAGTGAATTATCTAAGGGGCCAGATACGCAGTATTTT
TRBV29-1	TRBJ2-7	TRBD2	-	CSVSRPSGRSYEQYF	TGCAGCGTTTCCCGTCCTAGCGGACGCTCCTACGAGCAGTACTTC
TRBV18	TRBJ1-1	-	-	CASSPDGQLNTEAFF	TGTGCCAGCTCACCAGACGGACAGCTTAACACTGAAGCTTTCTTT
TRBV2	TRBJ2-7	-	-	CASRVTAYEQYF	TGTGCCAGCAGGGTGACAGCGTACGAGCAGTACTTC
TRBV9	TRBJ1-2	TRBD1	-	CASSVGFRTGVYGYTF	TGTGCCAGCAGCGTAGGGTTCAGGACAGGGGTATATGGCTACACCTTC
TRBV10-3	TRBJ1-3	-	-	CAITPSSGNTIYF	TGTGCCATTACACCTAGCTCTGGAAACACCATATATTTT
TRBV6-5	TRBJ1-5	-	-	CASSYSGDHQPQHF	TGTGCCAGCAGTTATTCAGGGGATCATCAGCCCCAGCATTTT
TRBV19	TRBJ2-1	-	-	CASSMFGDNEQFF	TGTGCCAGTAGTATGTTTGGGGACAATGAGCAGTTCTTC
TRBV19	TRBJ1-5	TRBD1	once	CASSTNTGAGQPQHF	TGTGCCAGTAGTACAAATACAGGGGCGGGTCAGCCCCAGCATTTT
TRBV6-5	TRBJ2-5	-	-	CASSFQQEETQYF	TGTGCCAGCAGTTTCCAACAGGAAGAGACCCAGTACTTC
TRBV6-4	TRBJ2-1	-	-	CASSDGFLGEQFF	TGTGCCAGCAGTGACGGCTTTCTAGGTGAGCAGTTCTTC
TRBV10-3	TRBJ1-5	TRBD1	-	CAISDRDRDQPQHF	TGTGCCATCAGTGACCGGGACAGGGATCAGCCCCAGCATTTT
TRBV28	TRBJ1-3	-	-	CASSFSFSGNTIYF	TGTGCCAGCAGTTTTTCCTTCTCTGGAAACACCATATATTTT